Described below is a single T cell receptor (beta chain) sequence and its context. Antigen: not known. These data originate in a study of vaccination effects on CD4 cells after COVID-19. Expansion of antigen-specific CD4+ T cells with viral peptide pools was carried out by the ViraFEST assay before sequencing. Following culture for approximately ten days, CD4+ T cells were isolated. They grew some 1.9 million PBMC in each well, adding around 9 IU/ml IL-2 and around 9.6 ug/ml peptides. Half the medium was replaced with IL-2 medium on days 3 and 7. The V end lost 5 bases, the J end lost 3 bases, and 13 bases lay between the germline ends. The V gene's germline CDR1 is GTSNPN and CDR2 SVGIG (reference sequence). The CDR3 totals 14 residues. Assay used: immunoSEQ multiplex PCR; TCRdb lists only in-frame clones, some missing. The repertoire includes 50,000 to 65,000 clones, over 80% of them detected once, and about 2.2% sits in the top ten.

This chain joins TRBV30 and TRBJ2-2, with D maybe TRBD2 (6 bases). The sequence was obtained from a human donor who received a COVID-19 vaccine. The sample in question was CD4+ T cells from PBMCs cultured with HCoV-229E spike peptides, obtained before COVID-19 vaccination. CDR3 coding DNA: TGTGCCTGGGCCCGGGGGTTGGACACCGGGGAGCTGTTTTTT. It translates to CAWARGLDTGELFF. The full variable domain, completed using reference TRBV30 and TRBJ2-2, is SQTIHQWPATLVQPVGSPLSLECTVEGTSNPNLYWYRQAAGRGLQLLFYSVGIGQISSEVPQNLSASRPQDRQFILSSKKLLLSDSGFYLCAWARGLDTGELFFGEGSRLTVL.